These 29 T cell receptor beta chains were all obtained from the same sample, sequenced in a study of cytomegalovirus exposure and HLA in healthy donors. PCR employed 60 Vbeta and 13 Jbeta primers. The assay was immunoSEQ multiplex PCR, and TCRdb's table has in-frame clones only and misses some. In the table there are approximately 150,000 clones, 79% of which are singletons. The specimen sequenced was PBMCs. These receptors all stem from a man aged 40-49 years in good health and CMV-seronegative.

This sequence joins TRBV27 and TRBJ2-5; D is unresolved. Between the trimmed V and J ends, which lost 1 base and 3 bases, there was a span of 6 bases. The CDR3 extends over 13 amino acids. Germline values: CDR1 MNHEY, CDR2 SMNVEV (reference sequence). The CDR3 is CASSLWAEETQYF. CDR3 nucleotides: TGTGCCAGCAGTTTATGGGCAGAAGAGACCCAGTACTTC.

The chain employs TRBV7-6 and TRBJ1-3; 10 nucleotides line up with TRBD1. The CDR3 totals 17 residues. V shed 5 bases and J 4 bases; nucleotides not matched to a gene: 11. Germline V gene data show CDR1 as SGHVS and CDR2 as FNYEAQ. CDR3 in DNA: TGTGCCAGCAGCCCAGGACAGGGGGAGATCCAAGGAAACACCATATATTTT. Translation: CASSPGQGEIQGNTIYF.

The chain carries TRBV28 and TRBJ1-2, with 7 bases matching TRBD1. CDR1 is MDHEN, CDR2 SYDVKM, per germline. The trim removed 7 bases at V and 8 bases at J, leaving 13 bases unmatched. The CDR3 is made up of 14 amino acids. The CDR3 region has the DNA TGTGCCAGCATCTTAACCTTACAGGGGAAAGGCTACACCTTC. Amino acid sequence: CASILTLQGKGYTF.

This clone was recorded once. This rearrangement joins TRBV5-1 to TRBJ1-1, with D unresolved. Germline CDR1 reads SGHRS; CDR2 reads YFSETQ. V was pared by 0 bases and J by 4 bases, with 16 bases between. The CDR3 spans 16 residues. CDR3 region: CASSLVEFMEGTEAFF. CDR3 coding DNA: TGCGCCAGCAGCTTGGTGGAGTTTATGGAAGGCACTGAAGCTTTCTTT.

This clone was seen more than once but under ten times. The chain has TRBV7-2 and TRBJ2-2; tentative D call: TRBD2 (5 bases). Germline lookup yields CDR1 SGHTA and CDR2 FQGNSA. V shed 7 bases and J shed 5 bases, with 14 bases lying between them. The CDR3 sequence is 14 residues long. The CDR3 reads CASTTRSGTGELFF. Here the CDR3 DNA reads TGTGCCAGCACGACCCGAAGCGGTACCGGGGAGCTGTTTTTT.

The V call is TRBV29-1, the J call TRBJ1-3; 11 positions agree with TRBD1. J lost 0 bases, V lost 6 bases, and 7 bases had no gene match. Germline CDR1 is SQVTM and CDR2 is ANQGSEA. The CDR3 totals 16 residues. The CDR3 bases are TGCAGCGTCTTACCCGGGACAGGGGGCTCTGGAAACACCATATATTTT. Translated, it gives CSVLPGTGGSGNTIYF.

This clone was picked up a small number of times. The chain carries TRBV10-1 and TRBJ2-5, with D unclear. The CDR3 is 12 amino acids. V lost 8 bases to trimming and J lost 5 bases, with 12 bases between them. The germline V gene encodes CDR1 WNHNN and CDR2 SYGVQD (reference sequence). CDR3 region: CASRTVKETQYF. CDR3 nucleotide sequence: TGCGCCAGCCGTACGGTAAAGGAGACCCAGTACTTC.

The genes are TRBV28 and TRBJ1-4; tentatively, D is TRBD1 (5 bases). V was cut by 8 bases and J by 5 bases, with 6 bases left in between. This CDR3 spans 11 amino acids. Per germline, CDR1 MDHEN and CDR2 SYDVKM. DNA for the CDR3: TGTGCCAGCCGACAGAATGAAAAACTGTTTTTT. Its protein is CASRQNEKLFF.

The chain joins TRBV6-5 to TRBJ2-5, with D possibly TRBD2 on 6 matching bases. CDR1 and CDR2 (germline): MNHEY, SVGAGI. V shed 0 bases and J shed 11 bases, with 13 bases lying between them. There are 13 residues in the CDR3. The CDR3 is CASSYSAPGEQYF. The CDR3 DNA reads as TGTGCCAGCAGTTACTCGGCCCCGGGGGAGCAGTACTTC.

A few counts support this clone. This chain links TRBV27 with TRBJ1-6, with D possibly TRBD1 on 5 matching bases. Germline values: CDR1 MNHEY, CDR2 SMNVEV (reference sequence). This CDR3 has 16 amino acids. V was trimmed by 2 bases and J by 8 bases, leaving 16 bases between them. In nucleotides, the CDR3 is TGTGCCAGCAGTTTAGGGGGTCCCGGGGGGTATTCACCCCTCCACTTT. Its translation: CASSLGGPGGYSPLHF.

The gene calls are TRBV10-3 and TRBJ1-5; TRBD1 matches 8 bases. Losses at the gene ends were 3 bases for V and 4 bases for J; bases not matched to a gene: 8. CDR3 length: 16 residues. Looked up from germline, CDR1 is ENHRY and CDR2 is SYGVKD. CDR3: CAISDVAQGGNQPQHF. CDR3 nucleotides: TGTGCCATCAGTGATGTTGCACAGGGGGGAAATCAGCCCCAGCATTTT.

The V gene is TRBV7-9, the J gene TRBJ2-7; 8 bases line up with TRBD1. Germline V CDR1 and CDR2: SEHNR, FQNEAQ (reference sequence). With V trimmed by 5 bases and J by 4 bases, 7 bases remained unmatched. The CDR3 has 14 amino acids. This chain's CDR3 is CASSPSGQEYEQYF. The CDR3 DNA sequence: TGTGCCAGCAGCCCCTCGGGACAGGAGTACGAGCAGTACTTC.

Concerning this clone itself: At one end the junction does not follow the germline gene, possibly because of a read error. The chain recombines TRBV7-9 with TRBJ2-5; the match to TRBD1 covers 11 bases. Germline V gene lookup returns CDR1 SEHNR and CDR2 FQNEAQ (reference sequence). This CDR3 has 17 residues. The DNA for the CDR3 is TGTTCCAGCAGCTTAGGCTTTCGGGACAGGGGGGAAGAGACCCAGTACTTC. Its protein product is CSSSLGFRDRGEETQYF.

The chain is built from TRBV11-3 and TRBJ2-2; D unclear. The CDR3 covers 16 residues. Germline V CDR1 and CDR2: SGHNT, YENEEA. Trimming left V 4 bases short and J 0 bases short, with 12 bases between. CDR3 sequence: CASSYDSVANTGELFF. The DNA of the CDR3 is TGTGCCAGCAGCTACGACTCCGTCGCGAACACCGGGGAGCTGTTTTTT. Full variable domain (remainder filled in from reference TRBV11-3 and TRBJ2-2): EAGVVQSPRYKIIEKKQPVAFWCNPISGHNTLYWYLQNLGQGPELLIRYENEEAVDDSQLPKDRFSAERLKGVDSTLKIQPAELGDSAVYLCASSYDSVANTGELFFGEGSRLTVL.

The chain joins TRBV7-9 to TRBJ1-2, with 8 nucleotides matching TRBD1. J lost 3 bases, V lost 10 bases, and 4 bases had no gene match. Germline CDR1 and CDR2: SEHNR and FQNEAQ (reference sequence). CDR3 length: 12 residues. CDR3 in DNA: TGTGCCACCGAGGGACAGGACTATGGCTACACCTTC. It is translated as CATEGQDYGYTF.

CDR3 nucleotide sequence: TGTGCCAGCAGCTTTAGGCTAGACCCTAGCACAGATACGCAGTATTTT. Its protein product is CASSFRLDPSTDTQYF. The chain is built from TRBV5-6 and TRBJ2-3; no clear D. Germline CDR1 is SGHDT and CDR2 is YYEEEE. The germline V and J ends were trimmed by 2 bases and 0 bases, with 13 bases remaining between them. The CDR3 loop spans 16 amino acids.

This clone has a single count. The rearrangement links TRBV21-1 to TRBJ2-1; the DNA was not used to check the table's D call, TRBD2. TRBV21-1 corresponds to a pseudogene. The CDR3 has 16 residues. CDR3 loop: CASSTPTSGREVEQFF. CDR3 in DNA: TGTGCCAGCAGCACCCCGACTAGCGGGAGGGAGGTTGAGCAGTTCTTC.

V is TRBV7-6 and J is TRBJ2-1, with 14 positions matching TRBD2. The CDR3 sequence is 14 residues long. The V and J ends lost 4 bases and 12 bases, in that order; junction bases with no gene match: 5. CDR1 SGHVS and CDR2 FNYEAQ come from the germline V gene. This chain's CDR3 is CASSSGLAGEGQFF. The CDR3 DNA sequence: TGTGCCAGCAGCTCGGGACTAGCGGGAGAGGGGCAGTTCTTC.

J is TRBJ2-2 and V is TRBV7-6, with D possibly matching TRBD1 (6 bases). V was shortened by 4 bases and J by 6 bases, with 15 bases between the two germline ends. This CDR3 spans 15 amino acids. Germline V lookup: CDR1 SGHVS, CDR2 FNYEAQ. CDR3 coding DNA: TGTGCCAGCAGCTCAGCACAGGGTAGTGCCGGGGAGCTGTTTTTT. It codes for CASSSAQGSAGELFF.

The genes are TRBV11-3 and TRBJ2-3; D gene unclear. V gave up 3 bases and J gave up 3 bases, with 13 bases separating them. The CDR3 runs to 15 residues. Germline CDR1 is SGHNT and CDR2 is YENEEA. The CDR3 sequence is CASSLGRAGTDTQYF. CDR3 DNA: TGTGCCAGCAGCTTGGGTAGAGCCGGGACAGATACGCAGTATTTT.

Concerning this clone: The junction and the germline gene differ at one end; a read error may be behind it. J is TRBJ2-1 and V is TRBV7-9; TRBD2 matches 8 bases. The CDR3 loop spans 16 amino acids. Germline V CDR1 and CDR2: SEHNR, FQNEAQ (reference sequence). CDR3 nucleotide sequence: TGTTCCAGCAGCCCTTCAAGGGCTAGCGGGTCTGGTGAGCAGTTCTTC. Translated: CSSSPSRASGSGEQFF. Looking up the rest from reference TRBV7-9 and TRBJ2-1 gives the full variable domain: DTGVSQNPRHKITKRGQNVTFRCDPISEHNRLYWYRQTLGQGPEFLTYFQNEAQLEKSRLLSDRFSAERPKGSFSTLEIQRTEQGDSAMYLCSSSPSRASGSGEQFFGPGTRLTVL.

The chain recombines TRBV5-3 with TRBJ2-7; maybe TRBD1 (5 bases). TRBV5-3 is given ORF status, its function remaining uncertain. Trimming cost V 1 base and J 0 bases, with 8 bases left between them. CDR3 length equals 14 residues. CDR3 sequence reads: CARSLTGPSYEQYF. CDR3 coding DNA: TGTGCCAGAAGCTTGACAGGTCCCTCCTACGAGCAGTACTTC.

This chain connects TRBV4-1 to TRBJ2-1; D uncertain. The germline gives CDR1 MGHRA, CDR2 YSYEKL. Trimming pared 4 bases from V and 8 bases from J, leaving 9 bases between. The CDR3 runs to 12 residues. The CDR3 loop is CASSPTGDEQFF. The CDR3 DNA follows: TGCGCCAGCAGCCCCACGGGTGATGAGCAGTTCTTC.

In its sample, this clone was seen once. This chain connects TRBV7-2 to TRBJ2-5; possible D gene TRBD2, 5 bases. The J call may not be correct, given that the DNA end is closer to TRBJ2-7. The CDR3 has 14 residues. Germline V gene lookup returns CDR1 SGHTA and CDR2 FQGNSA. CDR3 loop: CASSLSGYVYEQYF. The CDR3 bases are TGTGCCAGCAGCTTAAGCGGCTACGTCTACGAGCAGTACTTC.

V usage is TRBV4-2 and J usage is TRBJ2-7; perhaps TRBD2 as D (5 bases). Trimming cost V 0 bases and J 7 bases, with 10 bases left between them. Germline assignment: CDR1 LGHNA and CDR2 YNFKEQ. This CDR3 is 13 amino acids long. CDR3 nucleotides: TGTGCCAGCAGCCAAGATGGAGGTTTGGAGCAGTACTTC. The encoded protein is CASSQDGGLEQYF.

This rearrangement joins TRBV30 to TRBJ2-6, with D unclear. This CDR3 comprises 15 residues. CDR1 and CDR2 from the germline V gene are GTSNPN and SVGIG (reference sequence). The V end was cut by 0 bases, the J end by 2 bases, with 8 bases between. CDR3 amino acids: CAWSVSGTGANVLTF. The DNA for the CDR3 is TGTGCCTGGAGTGTATCGGGTACTGGGGCCAACGTCCTGACTTTC. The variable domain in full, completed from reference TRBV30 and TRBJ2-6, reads SQTIHQWPATLVQPVGSPLSLECTVEGTSNPNLYWYRQAAGRGLQLLFYSVGIGQISSEVPQNLSASRPQDRQFILSSKKLLLSDSGFYLCAWSVSGTGANVLTFGAGSRLTVL.

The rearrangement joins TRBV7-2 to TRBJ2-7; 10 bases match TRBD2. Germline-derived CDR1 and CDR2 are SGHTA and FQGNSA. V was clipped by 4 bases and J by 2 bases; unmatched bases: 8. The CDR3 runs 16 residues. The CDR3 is CASSSNPAGGPYEQYF. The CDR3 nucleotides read TGTGCCAGCAGCTCCAATCCAGCGGGAGGGCCCTACGAGCAGTACTTC. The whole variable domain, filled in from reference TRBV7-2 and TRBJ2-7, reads GAGVSQSPSNKVTEKGKDVELRCDPISGHTALYWYRQSLGQGLEFLIYFQGNSAPDKSGLPSDRFSAERTGGSVSTLTIQRTQQEDSAVYLCASSSNPAGGPYEQYFGPGTRLTVT.

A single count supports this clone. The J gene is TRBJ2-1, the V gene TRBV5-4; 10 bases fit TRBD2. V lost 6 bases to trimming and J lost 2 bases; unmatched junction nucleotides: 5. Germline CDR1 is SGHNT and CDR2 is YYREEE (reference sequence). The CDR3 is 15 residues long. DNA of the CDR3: TGTGCCAGCACCAAAGCGGGAGGGGCCTACAATGAGCAGTTCTTC. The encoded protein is CASTKAGGAYNEQFF.

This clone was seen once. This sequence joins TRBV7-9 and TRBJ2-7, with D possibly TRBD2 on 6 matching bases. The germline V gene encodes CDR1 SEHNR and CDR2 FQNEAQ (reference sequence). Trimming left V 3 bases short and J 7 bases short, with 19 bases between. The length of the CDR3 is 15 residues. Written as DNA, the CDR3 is TGTGCCAGCAGCTTCGTCCGGAGGGGCTCGTGGGAGCAGTACTTC. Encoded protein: CASSFVRRGSWEQYF.